These 30 T cell receptor beta chains share one sample of origin, sequenced in a study of T cells in localized non-small cell lung cancer. Sequencing was performed with immunoSEQ multiplex PCR; in TCRdb, only in-frame clones are kept and a portion is missing. This repertoire shows just over 4,000 clones, 35% to 45% found once; its top ten account for approximately 5.7%. The material was lung tumor tissue, obtained before any cancer treatment. The source of these receptors is a woman aged 35 to 70 with stage I lung adenocarcinoma.

This clone was seen more than once but under ten times. The V gene is TRBV12-5, the J gene TRBJ2-1, with 11 bases fitting TRBD2. J was trimmed by 3 bases and V by 4 bases; bases with no gene match: 8. The CDR3 is made up of 17 amino acids. Germline loops: CDR1 LGHNT, CDR2 FRNRAP. The CDR3: CASGSSLAGGYYNEQFF. CDR3 DNA: TGTGCTAGTGGTTCCTCCCTAGCGGGAGGCTACTACAATGAGCAGTTCTTC.

In regard to this clone: One end of the junction is discordant with germline, which a read error may explain. The J gene is TRBJ2-7, the V gene TRBV6-8, with D hard to call. Germline V gene data show CDR1 as MNHGY and CDR2 as SAAAGT. The CDR3 is 12 amino acids. CDR3 protein: CAISPDLYEQYF. The CDR3 bases are TGTGCCATCAGTCCCGACCTCTACGAGCAGTACTTC.

The chain carries TRBV6-7 and TRBJ2-7; D possibly uses TRBD1 or TRBD2 (5 bases each). TRBV6-7 is annotated as an ORF whose role is uncertain. This CDR3 comprises 13 residues. Trimming pared 8 bases from V and 2 bases from J, leaving 13 bases between. The CDR3 spells CASGTLPPYEQYF. In DNA, the CDR3 is TGTGCCAGCGGGACCTTACCCCCCTACGAGCAGTACTTC.

This clone was counted only a few times. V gene TRBV6-1 combines with J gene TRBJ1-1; TRBD1 might be the D (5 bases). Germline V gene lookup returns CDR1 MNHNS and CDR2 SASEGT. This CDR3 comprises 14 residues. V shed 1 base and J shed 6 bases, with 12 bases lying between them. The CDR3 region is CASSEVKGGAEAFF. Written as DNA, the CDR3 is TGTGCCAGCAGTGAAGTTAAGGGAGGGGCTGAAGCTTTCTTT.

The genes are TRBV28 and TRBJ1-5; 8 bases are a match to TRBD1. The germline V gene encodes CDR1 MDHEN and CDR2 SYDVKM. This CDR3 spans 15 amino acids. V lost 6 bases, J lost 6 bases, and 10 bases stayed unmatched. CDR3 in amino acids: CASRGQGEFGQPQHF. DNA of the CDR3: TGTGCCAGCAGAGGACAGGGTGAATTCGGTCAGCCCCAGCATTTT.

The chain is built from TRBV19 and TRBJ1-1, with 7 bases aligning to TRBD1. The CDR3 runs to 13 residues. Losses at the gene ends were 6 bases for V and 0 bases for J; bases not matched to a gene: 1. Germline V gene lookup returns CDR1 LNHDA and CDR2 SQIVND (reference sequence). For the CDR3, the DNA is TGTGCCAGTAGGGGACAGATGAACACTGAAGCTTTCTTT. It is translated as CASRGQMNTEAFF.

This chain uses TRBV19 with TRBJ1-2; tentatively, D is TRBD1 (5 bases). Germline CDR1 reads LNHDA; CDR2 reads SQIVND (reference sequence). The CDR3 sequence is 13 residues long. Trimming left V 7 bases short and J 2 bases short, with 11 bases between. In nucleotides, the CDR3 is TGTGCCAGTAAGCCAAGACAGAACTATGGCTACACCTTC. It encodes CASKPRQNYGYTF.

This clone is a singleton in its sample. This chain joins TRBV10-3 and TRBJ2-1; 10 bases map to TRBD2. This CDR3 is built from 13 residues. V was pared by 10 bases and J by 7 bases, with 7 bases of the junction left unmatched. CDR1 and CDR2 (germline): ENHRY, SYGVKD. The CDR3 region is CATELAGINEQFF. DNA of the CDR3: TGTGCCACTGAACTAGCGGGGATAAATGAGCAGTTCTTC.

The chain couples TRBV14 to TRBJ2-5; D call uncertain. With 2 bases removed from V and 2 bases from J, the gap between germline ends came to 9 bases. Germline values: CDR1 SGHDN, CDR2 FVKESK. CDR3 length: 14 amino acids. The CDR3 sequence: CASSQLDGQETQYF. The CDR3 nucleotides read TGTGCCAGCAGCCAATTGGACGGGCAAGAGACCCAGTACTTC.

This clone was found once. V and J are TRBV10-2 and TRBJ1-5; D gene uncertain. Trimming pared 0 bases from V and 3 bases from J, leaving 9 bases between. This CDR3 spans 15 amino acids. Germline CDR1 and CDR2: WSHSY and SAAADI. The CDR3 DNA reads TGCGCCAGCAGTGAGTCGTCCCGGAACAATCAGCCCCAGCATTTT. Its protein product is CASSESSRNNQPQHF.

The chain employs TRBV19 and TRBJ2-7; tentatively, D is TRBD2 (6 bases). There are 14 residues in the CDR3. V was pared by 6 bases and J by 4 bases, with 16 bases between. Germline CDR1 LNHDA, CDR2 SQIVND (reference sequence). The CDR3 reads CASSSLIAAYEQYF. Here the CDR3 DNA reads TGTGCCAGTAGCTCTTTGATAGCGGCTTACGAGCAGTACTTC.

This clone was counted between two and nine times. This chain links TRBV6-8 with TRBJ1-1; D is perhaps TRBD1 (6 bases). Germline V gene data show CDR1 as MNHGY and CDR2 as SAAAGT. Deletions cut 4 bases from V and 4 bases from J, with 10 bases between. This CDR3 spans 13 amino acids. CDR3 DNA: TGTGCCAGCAGTTCCCCGGGGGCCACTGAAGCTTTCTTT. This translates into CASSSPGATEAFF.

The chain has TRBV18 and TRBJ2-7; the D is unclear. The CDR3 runs to 14 residues. Germline CDR1 and CDR2: KGHSH and LQKENI. V was shortened by 3 bases and J by 1 base, with 10 bases between the two germline ends. The CDR3 sequence is CASSPSRRSYEQYF. In DNA form, the CDR3 reads TGTGCCAGCTCACCTAGTAGAAGGTCCTACGAGCAGTACTTC. Full variable domain (outside the CDR3, taken from reference TRBV18 and TRBJ2-7): NAGVMQNPRHLVRRRGQEARLRCSPMKGHSHVYWYRQLPEEGLKFMVYLQKENIIDESGMPKERFSAEFPKEGPSILRIQQVVRGDSAAYFCASSPSRRSYEQYFGPGTRLTVT.

This chain links TRBV14 with TRBJ2-2; TRBD2 aligns across 10 bases. The CDR3 extends over 15 amino acids. J gave up 4 bases and V 4 bases, and 3 bases lay outside the gene matches. Germline V gene data show CDR1 as SGHDN and CDR2 as FVKESK. The CDR3 spells CASSPLAGVTGELFF. Here the CDR3 DNA reads TGTGCCAGCAGCCCCCTAGCGGGAGTCACCGGGGAGCTGTTTTTT.

In its sample, this clone is medium-sized (0.01 to 0.1%). This chain joins TRBV9 and TRBJ2-2, with D tentatively TRBD2 (5 bases). Germline values: CDR1 SGDLS, CDR2 YYNGEE. V lost 5 bases, J lost 1 base, and 12 bases lay in between. The CDR3 runs 15 residues. The CDR3 bases are TGTGCCAGCAGTGTGGTCGAGGGGAACACCGGGGAGCTGTTTTTT. Protein sequence: CASSVVEGNTGELFF.

The rearrangement uses TRBV6-8 and TRBJ2-7, with D uncertain. Germline V gene lookup returns CDR1 MNHGY and CDR2 SAAAGT. V lost 7 bases, J lost 1 base, and 14 bases lay in between. The CDR3 sequence is 14 residues long. Here the CDR3 DNA reads TGTGCCAGCAAGCGAGGACCGCCATCCTACGAGCAGTACTTC. It yields the protein CASKRGPPSYEQYF.

Here the CDR3 DNA reads TGTGCCAGCTCACCAGCGGAGACCGGGGAGCTGTTTTTT. Translation: CASSPAETGELFF. This chain joins TRBV18 and TRBJ2-2; no reliable D call. The V end lost 2 bases, the J end lost 5 bases, and 6 bases lay between the germline ends. Germline loops: CDR1 KGHSH, CDR2 LQKENI. The CDR3 runs 13 residues.

This chain connects TRBV10-1 to TRBJ2-5; the D gene is possibly TRBD1 (6 bases). Germline V lookup: CDR1 WNHNN, CDR2 SYGVQD (reference sequence). The CDR3 is 14 amino acids. The ends were cut back, 10 bases at V and 5 bases at J, with 20 bases in the middle. The CDR3 protein is CATKGDTPHETQYF. CDR3 nucleotides: TGCGCCACAAAGGGGGACACACCCCATGAGACCCAGTACTTC.

This clone is termed medium-sized. The chain uses TRBV6-8 and TRBJ2-3, with D unresolved. Trimming took 2 bases from V and 5 from J, leaving 8 bases between them. Germline-derived CDR1 and CDR2 are MNHGY and SAAAGT. The CDR3 has 13 amino acids. The chain's CDR3 is CASSYTSRDTQYF. CDR3 nucleotides: TGTGCCAGCAGTTACACTTCGAGAGATACGCAGTATTTT.

The V call is TRBV9, the J call TRBJ2-1; possibly TRBD2 for D (5 bases). Trimming cost V 0 bases and J 9 bases, with 10 bases left between them. CDR1 is SGDLS and CDR2 is YYNGEE in the germline V gene. This CDR3 spans 13 amino acids. CDR3 region: CASSVGGMGEQFF. CDR3 DNA: TGTGCCAGCAGCGTAGGAGGGATGGGTGAGCAGTTCTTC.

This clone is classed as medium-sized (0.01 to 0.1%). The chain joins TRBV1 to TRBJ2-5. TRBV1 is a recognized pseudogene. The CDR3 is 15 residues long. The CDR3 region is CASSQEGSVKETQYF. In DNA, the CDR3 is TGCGCCAGCAGCCAAGAGGGTTCGGTCAAAGAGACCCAGTACTTC.

The V and J genes are TRBV18 and TRBJ2-7; D is unresolved. V was cut by 6 bases and J by 2 bases, with 11 bases left in between. The CDR3 totals 13 residues. CDR1 is KGHSH, CDR2 LQKENI, per germline. CDR3 in amino acids: CASSLSHPYEQYF. The CDR3 bases are TGTGCCAGCTCGCTCTCTCACCCCTACGAGCAGTACTTC.

The rearrangement links TRBV28 to TRBJ2-7, with D possibly being TRBD2 (7 bases). Germline V gives CDR1 MDHEN, CDR2 SYDVKM. The CDR3 is 14 residues long. Trimming took off 6 bases at V and 3 bases at J, with 15 bases between the two ends. This CDR3 is CASRSGGRGYEQYF. CDR3 nucleotide sequence: TGTGCCAGCAGATCGGGGGGCAGGGGCTACGAGCAGTACTTC.

The chain recombines TRBV9 with TRBJ2-7; D is uncertain. CDR1 is SGDLS and CDR2 is YYNGEE in the germline V gene. The V gene lost 2 bases and the J gene lost 6 bases, with 12 bases spanning the gap. This CDR3 comprises 13 residues. CDR3 nucleotide sequence: TGTGCCAGCAGCGTCCTCCCGTGGGGCGAGCAGTACTTC. Translated, it gives CASSVLPWGEQYF. The variable domain in full, with the rest retrieved from reference TRBV9 and TRBJ2-7, is DSGVTQTPKHLITATGQRVTLRCSPRSGDLSVYWYQQSLDQGLQFLIQYYNGEERAKGNILERFSAQQFPDLHSELNLSSLELGDSALYFCASSVLPWGEQYFGPGTRLTVT.

This chain uses TRBV11-3 with TRBJ2-1, with TRBD1 identical over 7 bases. V lost 4 bases, J lost 4 bases, and 7 bases stayed unmatched. CDR1 and CDR2 from the germline V gene are SGHNT and YENEEA. The CDR3 contains 15 residues. The chain's CDR3 is CASSSLEGAYNEQFF. The DNA for the CDR3 is TGTGCCAGCAGCTCCTTAGAGGGGGCGTACAATGAGCAGTTCTTC.

This clone is labeled large. The junction differs from germline at one of its ends, possibly a read error. The rearrangement uses TRBV19 and TRBJ1-1; possible D gene TRBD1, 5 bases. Germline-derived CDR1 and CDR2 are LNHDA and SQIVND (reference sequence). The CDR3 sequence is 13 residues long. CDR3 sequence (DNA): TGTGCCAGCAGTAGGAGGGGGAACACTGAAGCTTTCTTT. This sequence encodes CASSRRGNTEAFF.

The chain is built from TRBV10-3 and TRBJ1-5; 11 nucleotides align to TRBD1. J gave up 7 bases and V 2 bases, and 4 bases lay outside the gene matches. The CDR3 has 15 amino acids. CDR1 is ENHRY and CDR2 is SYGVKD in the germline V gene. Written as DNA, the CDR3 is TGTGCCATCAGTGAGGGACAGGGGGCCGGGCAGCCCCAGCATTTT. Its translation: CAISEGQGAGQPQHF.

This clone showed up just once. The chain combines TRBV11-3 with TRBJ2-3; 8 bases agree with TRBD2. Germline CDR1 is SGHNT and CDR2 is YENEEA. This CDR3 has 15 amino acids. J was trimmed by 5 bases and V by 3 bases; bases with no gene match: 7. CDR3 nucleotide sequence: TGTGCCAGCAGCTTGTCCGGACTAGCAAGAGATACGCAGTATTTT. Translation: CASSLSGLARDTQYF.

The chain couples TRBV25-1 to TRBJ2-1, with D possibly TRBD2 on 5 matching bases. CDR1 is MGHDK and CDR2 is SYGVNS in the germline V gene. The germline V and J ends were trimmed by 4 bases and 5 bases, with 18 bases remaining between them. The CDR3 runs to 16 residues. This CDR3 is CASSGYGSAINNEQFF. In DNA, the CDR3 is TGTGCCAGCAGTGGCTATGGGAGCGCGATCAACAATGAGCAGTTCTTC.

This clone was seen more than once but under ten times. This chain uses TRBV11-3 with TRBJ1-4; 7 positions agree with TRBD1. J was trimmed by 7 bases and V by 5 bases; bases with no gene match: 10. CDR3 size: 15 residues. Germline V gives CDR1 SGHNT, CDR2 YENEEA. The CDR3 region has the DNA TGTGCCAGCAGCCGGACAGGATCGTATGGTGAAAAACTGTTTTTT. It encodes CASSRTGSYGEKLFF.